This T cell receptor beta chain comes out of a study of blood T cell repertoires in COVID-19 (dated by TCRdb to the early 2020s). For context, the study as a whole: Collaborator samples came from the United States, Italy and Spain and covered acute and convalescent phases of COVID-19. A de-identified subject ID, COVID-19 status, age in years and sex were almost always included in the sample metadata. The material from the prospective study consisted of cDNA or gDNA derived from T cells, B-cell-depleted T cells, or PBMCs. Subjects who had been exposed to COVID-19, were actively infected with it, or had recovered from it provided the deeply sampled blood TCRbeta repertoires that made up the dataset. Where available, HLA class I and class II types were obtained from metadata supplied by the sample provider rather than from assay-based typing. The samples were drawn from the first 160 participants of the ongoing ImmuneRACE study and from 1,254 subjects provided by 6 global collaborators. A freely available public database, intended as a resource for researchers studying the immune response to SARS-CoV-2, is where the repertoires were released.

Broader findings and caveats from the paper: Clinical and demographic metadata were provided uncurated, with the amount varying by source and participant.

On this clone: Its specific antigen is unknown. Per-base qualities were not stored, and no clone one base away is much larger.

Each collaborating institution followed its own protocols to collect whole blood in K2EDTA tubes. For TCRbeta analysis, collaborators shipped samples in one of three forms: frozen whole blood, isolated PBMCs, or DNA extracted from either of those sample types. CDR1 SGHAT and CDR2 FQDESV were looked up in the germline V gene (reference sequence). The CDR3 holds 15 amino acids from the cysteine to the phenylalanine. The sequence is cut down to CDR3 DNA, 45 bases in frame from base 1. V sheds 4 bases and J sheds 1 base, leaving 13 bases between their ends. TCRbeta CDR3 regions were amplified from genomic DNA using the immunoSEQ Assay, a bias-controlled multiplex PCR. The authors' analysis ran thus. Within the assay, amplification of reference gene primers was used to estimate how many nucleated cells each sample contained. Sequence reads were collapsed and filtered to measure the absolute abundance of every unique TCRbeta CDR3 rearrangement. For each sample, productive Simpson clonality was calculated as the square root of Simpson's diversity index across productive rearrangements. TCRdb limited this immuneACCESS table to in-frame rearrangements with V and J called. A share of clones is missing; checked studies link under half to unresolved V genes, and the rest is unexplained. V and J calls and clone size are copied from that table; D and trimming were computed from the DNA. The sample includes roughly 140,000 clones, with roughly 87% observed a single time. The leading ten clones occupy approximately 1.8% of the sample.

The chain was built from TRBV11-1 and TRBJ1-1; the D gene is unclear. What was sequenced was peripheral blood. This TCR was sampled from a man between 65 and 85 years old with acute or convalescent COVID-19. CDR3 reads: CASSSTDLGNTEAFF. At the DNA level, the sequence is TGTGCCAGCAGCTCTACCGATCTCGGGAACACTGAAGCTTTCTTT.